This note documents a single TCR beta chain sequence. Its antigen remains unidentified. TCRdb's table, derived via immunoSEQ multiplex PCR, lists solely in-frame clones and lacks some. The profile shows about 2 million clones, about 94% of them singletons. Positive CCR7 selection of CD45RO-negative cells yielded the naive CD8 cells, and terminally differentiated effector memory CD45RA+ cells were excluded. Trimming took off 1 base at V and 2 bases at J, with 20 bases between the two ends. In germline, CDR1 is SEHNR, CDR2 FQNEAQ (reference sequence). This CDR3 is built from 18 residues. This record belongs to a study of shared clonotypes between healthy human individuals. The study's findings and limits: Shared clonotypes across all four donors exceeded non-shared ones in generation probability. Naive subsets usually exceeded memory subsets in estimated richness. The sharing of 4% to 5.5% of naive CD4 clonotypes was seen across a handful of donors.

The sequenced material came from naive CD8+ T cells sorted from blood. The genes are TRBV7-9 and TRBJ2-5; a possible D gene is TRBD2 (7 bases). This receptor was identified in a man aged 18 to 29 in good health. CDR3 nucleotide sequence: TGTGCCAGCAGCTTAGGTTGGGGCGGGGGCCCCGAGCAAGAGACCCAGTACTTC. Protein sequence: CASSLGWGGGPEQETQYF.